This paragraph reports one TCR beta chain. This clone was seen only once. Its antigen is still unknown. One base away there is no much larger clone; base qualities are not given. Library construction relied on the immunoSEQ multiplex PCR assay. The immuneACCESS repertoire file appears here via TCRdb, limited to in-frame rearrangements. These files lack a portion of the clones; in checked studies, under half of the deficit traces to unresolved V genes, and the cause of the others is not known. In this sample the table shows roughly 42,000 clones, nearly 80% of which occur a single time. The ten largest clones represent under 25% of the sample. The data originate from a study of radiotherapy plus CTLA-4 blockade in lung cancer (dated by TCRdb to 2016 to 2019). Background for the entire study: Objective responses occurred in approximately 19% of enrolled patients, and about 30% achieved disease control.

CDR1 and CDR2 (SGHAT, FQNNGV) derive from the germline V gene. The CDR3 measures 16 amino acids from cysteine to phenylalanine. Just CDR3 DNA is preserved here, 48 bases in frame from base 1. V trim: 7 bases; J trim: 4 bases; unmatched bases: 9. Here is what the overall study found, with its caveats: The strongest predictors of response were reported to be early dynamic shifts in blood T cell clones along with a rise in serum interferon-beta following radiation. After treatment with radiotherapy and ipilimumab, TCR clones that originated in tumors expanded in peripheral blood.

Focal radiation therapy combined with CTLA-4 blockade (ipilimumab) was tested in patients with chemo-refractory metastatic non-small-cell lung cancer. This TCR came from a human donor with non-small cell lung cancer that progressed on radiotherapy plus ipilimumab. Recombination connected TRBV11-2 to TRBJ2-5; TRBD2 agrees with 13 junctional bases. Sequenced material: peripheral blood, taken from a patient treated with radiotherapy plus ipilimumab. The CDR3 protein is CASTNRLAGGGETQYF. The nucleotide sequence reads as follows: TGTGCCAGCACAAATAGACTAGCGGGGGGCGGAGAGACCCAGTACTTC.